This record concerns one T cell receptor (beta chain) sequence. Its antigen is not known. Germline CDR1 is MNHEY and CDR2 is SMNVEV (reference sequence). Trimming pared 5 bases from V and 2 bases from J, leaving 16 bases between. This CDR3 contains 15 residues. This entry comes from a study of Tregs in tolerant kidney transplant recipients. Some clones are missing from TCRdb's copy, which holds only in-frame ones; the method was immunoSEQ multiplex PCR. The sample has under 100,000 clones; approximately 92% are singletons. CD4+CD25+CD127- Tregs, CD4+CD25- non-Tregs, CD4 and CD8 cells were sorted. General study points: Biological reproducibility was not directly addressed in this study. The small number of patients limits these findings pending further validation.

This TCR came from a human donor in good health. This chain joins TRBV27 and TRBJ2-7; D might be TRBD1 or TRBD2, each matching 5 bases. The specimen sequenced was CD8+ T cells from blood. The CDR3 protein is CASSMRPGPPYEQYF. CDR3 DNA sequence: TGTGCCAGCAGTATGCGGCCGGGGCCCCCCTACGAGCAGTACTTC.